These 2 T cell receptor beta chains were all obtained from the same sample, sequenced in a study of a mutant IDH1 vaccine in newly diagnosed glioma. Sequencing was performed with immunoSEQ multiplex PCR; in TCRdb, only in-frame clones are kept and a portion is missing. This table holds 15,000 to 20,000 clones, nearly 97% found once. Sample time point: baseline, week 1 (first vaccination visit). This sample's treatment: pre-vaccination baseline after standard-of-care therapy. Sequencing was performed on peripheral blood mononuclear cells (PBMCs), taken from a glioma patient treated with radiotherapy, temozolomide or both. These receptors all come from a woman between 18 and 30 years old with glioma. Some clones in this sample may be carry-over from other donors' samples.

The chain combines TRBV6-5 with TRBJ2-3; perhaps TRBD2 as D (5 bases). Germline V gene data show CDR1 as MNHEY and CDR2 as SVGAGI. Trimming cost V 0 bases and J 2 bases, with 9 bases left between them. The CDR3 is 15 amino acids. The CDR3 region has the DNA TGTGCCAGCAGTTACTCTGGGAGTAACACAGATACGCAGTATTTT. Protein product: CASSYSGSNTDTQYF.

The chain recombines TRBV5-1 with TRBJ1-1, with 8 bases aligning to TRBD1. From germline, CDR1 is SGHRS and CDR2 YFSETQ. Unmatched junction bases numbered 2, after V lost 0 bases and J lost 1 base. This CDR3 has 15 amino acids. DNA of the CDR3: TGCGCCAGCAGCTTGGGGGGGACAGGGAACACTGAAGCTTTCTTT. This encodes CASSLGGTGNTEAFF.